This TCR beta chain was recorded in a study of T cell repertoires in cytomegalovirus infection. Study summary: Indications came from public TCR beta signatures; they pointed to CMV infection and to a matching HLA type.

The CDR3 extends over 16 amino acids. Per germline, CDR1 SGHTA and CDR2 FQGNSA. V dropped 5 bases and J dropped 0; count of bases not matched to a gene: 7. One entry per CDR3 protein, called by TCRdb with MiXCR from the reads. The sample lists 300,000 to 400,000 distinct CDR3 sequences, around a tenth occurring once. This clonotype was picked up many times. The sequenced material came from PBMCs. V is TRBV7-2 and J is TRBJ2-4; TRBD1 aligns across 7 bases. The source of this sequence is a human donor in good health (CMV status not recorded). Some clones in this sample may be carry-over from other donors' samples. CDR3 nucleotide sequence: TGTGCCAGCAGCCCCGAGACAGGGCTAGCCAAAAACATTCAGTACTTC. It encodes CASSPETGLAKNIQYF.